This passage covers 24 T cell receptor beta chains from one sample sequenced in a study of T cell repertoires in cytomegalovirus infection (dated by TCRdb to about 2019). No antigen is known for these receptors. According to the study, the label for this sample's treatment or condition signals: in vitro stimulation with specific CMV peptide epitopes to enrich CMV-specific T cells. Data came from an Illumina HiSeq 1500. TCRdb applied fastp at Q25 and MiXCR to the public reads, then kept only in-frame beta chains. Merged by CDR3 protein, the rows form single entries marked with the most common genes and DNA. The sample table contains 370,000 or so distinct CDR3 sequences; only one count was recorded for roughly 36% of them. Around an eighth of the sample rests with the top ten. The specimen was cultured PBMCs, collected from culture after CMV antigen stimulation. These receptors were collected from a human donor in good health (CMV status not recorded). Some clones in this sample may be carry-over from other donors' samples.

The V and J genes are TRBV7-2 and TRBJ2-3; no firm D call. V shed 1 base and J shed 2 bases, with 7 bases lying between them. Germline assignment: CDR1 SGHTA and CDR2 FQGNSA. The CDR3 length is 14 residues. The CDR3 sequence: CASSLGAYTDTQYF. CDR3 sequence (DNA): TGTGCCAGCAGCTTAGGGGCCTACACAGATACGCAGTATTTT.

This chain joins TRBV7-9 and TRBJ2-7; no reliable D call. Germline CDR1 is SEHNR and CDR2 is FQNEAQ (reference sequence). V lost 6 bases and J 3 bases, leaving 6 bases between the germline ends. The CDR3 length is 11 residues. CDR3 protein: CASSFDYEQYF. The CDR3 DNA reads TGTGCCAGCAGTTTTGACTACGAGCAGTACTTC.

The chain couples TRBV7-8 to TRBJ2-1, with 9 nucleotides matching TRBD2. The CDR3 contains 14 residues. The germline V gene encodes CDR1 SGHVS and CDR2 FQNEAQ. CDR3 sequence (DNA): TGTGCTGGGGGAGGGAGCGGGAGGTCGGATGAGCAGTTCTTC. Translating it yields CAGGGSGRSDEQFF. Looking up the rest from reference TRBV7-8 and TRBJ2-1 gives the full variable domain: GAGVSQSPRYKVAKRGQDVALRCDPISGHVSLFWYQQALGQGPEFLTYFQNEAQLDKSGLPSDRFFAERPEGSVSTLKIQRTQQEDSAVYLCAGGGSGRSDEQFFGPGTRLTVL.

The chain is built from TRBV18 and TRBJ2-6, with D tentatively TRBD1 (5 bases). From germline, CDR1 is KGHSH and CDR2 LQKENI. This CDR3 has 18 amino acids. V dropped 0 bases and J dropped 0 bases, with 12 bases sitting between them. CDR3 in amino acids: CASSPPTGLSSGANVLTF. CDR3 nucleotides: TGTGCCAGCTCACCACCCACAGGTCTTAGCTCTGGGGCCAACGTCCTGACTTTC.

There are a few counts of this clonotype. V gene TRBV7-8 combines with J gene TRBJ2-7; 7 nucleotides match TRBD1. Germline V lookup: CDR1 SGHVS, CDR2 FQNEAQ. With 4 bases clipped from V and 0 bases from J, the junction kept 9 bases outside the gene matches. The CDR3 runs 16 residues. The CDR3 protein is CASSSGVRGSSYEQYV. In nucleotides, the CDR3 is TGTGCCAGCAGCTCAGGGGTCAGGGGGAGCTCCTACGAGCAGTACGTC.

Only one count was recorded for this clonotype. This chain joins TRBV20-1 and TRBJ1-3, with D perhaps matching TRBD1 (5 bases). Germline V gives CDR1 DFQATT, CDR2 SNEGSKA (reference sequence). CDR3 size: 13 residues. V was clipped by 3 bases and J by 9 bases, with 15 bases between them. CDR3 sequence: CSASAGVLSTIYF. CDR3 DNA sequence: TGCAGTGCTAGCGCGGGGGTACTGAGCACCATATATTTT.

This chain connects TRBV5-4 to TRBJ2-1; D ambiguous. CDR1 is SGHNT, CDR2 YYREEE, per germline (reference sequence). Trimming left V 4 bases short and J 2 bases short, with 13 bases between. The CDR3 is made up of 15 amino acids. Written as DNA, the CDR3 is TGTGCCAGCAGCCCGCCCACAGAGACCTACAATGAGCAGTTCTTC. Amino acid sequence: CASSPPTETYNEQFF. Full variable domain (remainder filled in from reference TRBV5-4 and TRBJ2-1): ETGVTQSPTHLIKTRGQQVTLRCSSQSGHNTVSWYQQALGQGPQFIFQYYREEENGRGNFPPRFSGLQFPNYSSELNVNALELDDSALYLCASSPPTETYNEQFFGPGTRLTVL.

This clonotype came up once. The CDR3 is CASSFGARSSTDTQYF. DNA of the CDR3: TGTGCCAGCAGCTTTGGGGCCAGGTCTAGCACAGATACGCAGTATTTT. The chain employs TRBV11-2 and TRBJ2-3; a weak D match, TRBD1 (5 bases). CDR3 length: 16 amino acids. Looked up from germline, CDR1 is SGHAT and CDR2 is FQNNGV. Trimming shortened V by 3 bases and J by 0 bases, and 13 bases separated the two germline ends.

This clonotype appeared a few times. Here the CDR3 reads CASSLVDDLAEAFF. The CDR3 coding sequence is TGTGCCAGCAGCTTGGTGGACGATTTGGCTGAAGCTTTCTTT. This chain uses TRBV11-2 with TRBJ1-1, with D uncertain. The CDR3 runs to 14 residues. The V end was cut by 3 bases, the J end by 6 bases, with 14 bases between. The germline gives CDR1 SGHAT, CDR2 FQNNGV. Full variable domain (outside the CDR3, taken from reference TRBV11-2 and TRBJ1-1): EAGVAQSPRYKIIEKRQSVAFWCNPISGHATLYWYQQILGQGPKLLIQFQNNGVVDDSQLPKDRFSAERLKGVDSTLKIQPAKLEDSAVYLCASSLVDDLAEAFFGQGTRLTVV.

This clonotype showed up many times. This sequence joins TRBV7-6 and TRBJ1-4; D ambiguous. The CDR3 length is 16 residues. V lost 6 bases and J 0 bases, leaving 14 bases between the germline ends. Looked up from germline, CDR1 is SGHVS and CDR2 is FNYEAQ. CDR3 in DNA: TGTGCCAGCAGAAAATATGGTTACGCAACTAATGAAAAACTGTTTTTT. Translation gives CASRKYGYATNEKLFF.

This clonotype was detected a few times. The V and J genes are TRBV12-3 or TRBV12-4 and TRBJ2-2, with 13 bases aligning to TRBD2. J was trimmed by 7 bases and V by 3 bases; bases with no gene match: 5. CDR3 size: 16 residues. The DNA for the CDR3 is TGTGCCAGCAGTTTTCGGACTAGCGGGAGTATCGGGGAGCTGTTTTTT. This translates into CASSFRTSGSIGELFF.

The rearrangement joins TRBV7-9 to TRBJ2-3, with D possibly TRBD2 on 6 matching bases. Germline loops: CDR1 SEHNR, CDR2 FQNEAQ (reference sequence). This CDR3 comprises 15 residues. Trimming took 5 bases from V and 4 from J, leaving 16 bases between them. CDR3 DNA: TGTGCCAGCAGCATTAATCACCCGGGAGCAGATACGCAGTATTTT. It specifies CASSINHPGADTQYF.

This chain uses TRBV13 with TRBJ2-3; 10 nucleotides align to TRBD2. The CDR3 runs 15 residues. Trimming cost V 1 base and J 6 bases; bases outside gene matches: 4. Germline loops: CDR1 PRHDT, CDR2 FYEKMQ (reference sequence). For the CDR3, the DNA is TGTGCCAGCAGCTTAGAGCGGGAGGGCCCGGATACGCAGTATTTT. Translated, it gives CASSLEREGPDTQYF.

The chain combines TRBV10-2 with TRBJ2-5; TRBD1 aligns across 9 bases. Germline V CDR1 and CDR2: WSHSY, SAAADI. There are 19 residues in the CDR3. Trimming at V came to 1 base and at J to 5 bases, leaving 17 bases not matched to a gene. CDR3 DNA sequence: TGCGCCAGCAGTGAGTTCACCAATATAGTCACAGGGGGCTTGGAGACCCAGTACTTC. It codes for CASSEFTNIVTGGLETQYF.

V is TRBV7-6 and J is TRBJ2-6, with TRBD2 matching over 13 bases. The V gene's germline CDR1 is SGHVS and CDR2 FNYEAQ. The CDR3 runs to 20 residues. V lost 3 bases, J lost 2 bases, and 10 bases stayed unmatched. The CDR3 loop is CASSFRRTSGRIAGANVLTF. Here the CDR3 DNA reads TGTGCCAGCAGCTTCCGCCGGACTAGCGGGAGAATCGCTGGGGCCAACGTCCTGACTTTC.

This clonotype appeared a single time. The chain combines TRBV12-3 or TRBV12-4 with TRBJ2-3; D uncertain. This CDR3 is 14 amino acids long. V was shortened by 0 bases and J by 3 bases, with 7 bases between the two germline ends. Here the CDR3 DNA reads TGTGCCAGCAGTTTAGCTAGCCCGACAGATACGCAGTATTTT. The encoded protein is CASSLASPTDTQYF.

CDR3 amino acids: CASSLSEKQPQHF. CDR3 DNA: TGTGCCAGCAGTTTATCCGAGAAACAGCCCCAGCATTTT. This chain joins TRBV27 and TRBJ1-5; no reliable D call. Germline V gene sequence: CDR1 MNHEY, CDR2 SMNVEV (reference sequence). The CDR3 has 13 amino acids. V shed 0 bases and J shed 7 bases, with 7 bases lying between them.

The DNA of the CDR3 is TGTGCCAGCAGTGCGGCGGGAGGGCCGGTCGGCGAGACCCAGTACTTC. This gives the protein CASSAAGGPVGETQYF. The V call is TRBV2, the J call TRBJ2-5, with 9 bases matching TRBD2. Trimming at V came to 4 bases and at J to 5 bases, leaving 11 bases not matched to a gene. The germline V gene encodes CDR1 SNHLY and CDR2 FYNNEI. The CDR3 runs to 16 residues.

This rearrangement joins TRBV4-1 to TRBJ1-4; no firm D call. The germline CDR1 and CDR2 sequences are MGHRA and YSYEKL. The V end lost 2 bases, the J end lost 12 bases, and 13 bases lay between the germline ends. This CDR3 comprises 13 residues. Here the CDR3 reads CASSQPLFGQLFF. The CDR3 coding sequence is TGCGCCAGCAGCCAACCTCTGTTCGGACAACTGTTTTTT.

The rearrangement joins TRBV19 to TRBJ1-1; D uncertain. The CDR3 consists of 19 residues. Germline values: CDR1 LNHDA, CDR2 SQIVND (reference sequence). V was clipped by 3 bases and J by 0 bases, with 23 bases between them. CDR3 loop: CASSIFGWLAANMNTEAFF. CDR3 DNA: TGTGCCAGTAGTATCTTTGGTTGGTTGGCAGCTAACATGAACACTGAAGCTTTCTTT. The full variable domain, rest sourced from reference TRBV19 and TRBJ1-1, is DGGITQSPKYLFRKEGQNVTLSCEQNLNHDAMYWYRQDPGQGLRLIYYSQIVNDFQKGDIAEGYSVSREKKESFPLTVTSAQKNPTAFYLCASSIFGWLAANMNTEAFFGQGTRLTVV.

The V call is TRBV6-1, the J call TRBJ1-1; 8 nucleotides align to TRBD1. Germline trimming cut 6 bases from V and 7 bases from J; bases unmatched to any gene: 10. CDR1 is MNHNS, CDR2 SASEGT, per germline. The CDR3 runs 14 residues. CDR3 region: CASRRDRGPFEAFF. In DNA form, the CDR3 reads TGTGCCAGCAGGAGAGACAGGGGACCTTTTGAAGCTTTCTTT.

The V and J genes are TRBV20-1 and TRBJ1-6, with 7 bases that match TRBD1. The CDR3 runs 14 residues. The trim removed 5 bases at V and 5 bases at J, leaving 6 bases unmatched. In germline, CDR1 is DFQATT, CDR2 SNEGSKA (reference sequence). The CDR3 region is CSAPGTANNSPLHF. CDR3 in DNA: TGCAGTGCTCCCGGGACAGCGAATAATTCACCCCTCCACTTT.

This clonotype was detected only a few times. The rearrangement joins TRBV7-2 to TRBJ2-1, with 7 bases matching TRBD2. The CDR3 totals 17 residues. V lost 4 bases to trimming and J lost 6 bases; unmatched junction nucleotides: 15. Germline CDR1 and CDR2: SGHTA and FQGNSA. The CDR3 loop reads CASSSHLAGEGRNEQFF. DNA of the CDR3: TGTGCCAGCAGCTCACACTTGGCGGGAGAGGGTCGCAATGAGCAGTTCTTC.

This clonotype was seen at least ten times. J is TRBJ2-7 and V is TRBV7-2; 10 nucleotides align to TRBD2. V dropped 5 bases and J dropped 4; count of bases not matched to a gene: 11. Germline loops: CDR1 SGHTA, CDR2 FQGNSA. The CDR3 covers 16 residues. The CDR3 DNA reads TGTGCCAGCAGCAAAGAGGCTAGCGGGAGTTGGTACGAGCAGTACTTC. Its protein product is CASSKEASGSWYEQYF.